This TCR beta chain was found in a study of long-term antiretroviral therapy in people with HIV. With regard to this clone: Its antigen is unknown.

Findings and caveats of the study: Even long-term ART left TRB diversity below transplant donor controls, despite gains. Pre-ART expanded TRB clones stayed dominant throughout, though often decreasing after ART.

An immunoSEQ assay, version v3.0, was performed at survey level. The study targeted roughly 40,000-55,000 T-cell genomes per sample in sequencing. Measured with immunoSEQ multiplex PCR; TCRdb has only the in-frame clones, and not every one. The data contain over 30,000 clones, approximately 84% of them singletons. Treatment of all HIV participants took place in the United States. The trim removed 1 base at V and 9 bases at J, leaving 6 bases unmatched. The CDR3 runs to 16 residues. Germline-derived CDR1 and CDR2 are SEHNR and FQNEAQ (reference sequence). This chain connects TRBV7-9 to TRBJ2-1; 13 positions agree with TRBD2. The sequence was obtained from a woman aged 45-59 years with HIV. The sample in question was unsorted PBMCs, obtained 3.1 years after starting antiretroviral therapy. The CDR3 DNA sequence: TGTGCCAGCAGCTTAGATGCGACTAGCGGGGGGTCTGAGCAGTTCTTC. Protein product: CASSLDATSGGSEQFF.